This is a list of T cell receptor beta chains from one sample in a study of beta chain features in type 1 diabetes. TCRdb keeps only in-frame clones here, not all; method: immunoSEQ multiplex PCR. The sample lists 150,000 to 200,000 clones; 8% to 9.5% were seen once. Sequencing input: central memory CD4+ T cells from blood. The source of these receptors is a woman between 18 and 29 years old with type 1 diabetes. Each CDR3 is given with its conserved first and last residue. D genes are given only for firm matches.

cdr3_aa: CASSLYTSPREQYF; v_call: TRBV7-2; cdr3_length: 14; d_call: NA; j_call: TRBJ2-7
cdr3_aa: CASSVSGQSNQPQHF; v_call: TRBV9; cdr3_length: 15; d_call: TRBD1; j_call: TRBJ1-5
cdr3_aa: CASTPGNREAEQFF; v_call: TRBV25-1; cdr3_length: 14; d_call: NA; j_call: TRBJ2-1
cdr3_aa: CASSTDTGRLYF; v_call: TRBV27; cdr3_length: 12; d_call: NA; j_call: TRBJ2-5
cdr3_aa: CASSLAILAEPNEQFF; v_call: TRBV5-1; cdr3_length: 16; d_call: TRBD2; j_call: TRBJ2-1
cdr3_aa: CASSYTGNTEAFF; v_call: TRBV5-1; cdr3_length: 13; d_call: NA; j_call: TRBJ1-1
cdr3_aa: CAWTFYNEQFF; v_call: TRBV30; cdr3_length: 11; d_call: NA; j_call: TRBJ2-1
cdr3_aa: CASKSGSAYNEQFF; v_call: TRBV5-1; cdr3_length: 14; d_call: TRBD2; j_call: TRBJ2-1
cdr3_aa: CASSPLGGRGQYF; v_call: TRBV7-2; cdr3_length: 13; d_call: NA; j_call: TRBJ2-7
cdr3_aa: CASSPIGTGIGYTF; v_call: TRBV5-1; cdr3_length: 14; d_call: NA; j_call: TRBJ1-2
cdr3_aa: CASSLDRRGTEAFF; v_call: TRBV11-2; cdr3_length: 14; d_call: NA; j_call: TRBJ1-1
cdr3_aa: CASSLGGAQGANVLTF; v_call: TRBV18; cdr3_length: 16; d_call: TRBD2; j_call: TRBJ2-6
cdr3_aa: CASSPTAFNSPLHF; v_call: TRBV28; cdr3_length: 14; d_call: NA; j_call: TRBJ1-6
cdr3_aa: CASSSTGGNQPQHF; v_call: TRBV5-1; cdr3_length: 14; d_call: NA; j_call: TRBJ1-5
cdr3_aa: CASSVSGGAGFEQFF; v_call: TRBV9; cdr3_length: 15; d_call: TRBD2; j_call: TRBJ2-1
cdr3_aa: CASSPSGQGNGYTF; v_call: TRBV6-6; cdr3_length: 14; d_call: TRBD1; j_call: TRBJ1-2
cdr3_aa: CASRTVYGYTF; v_call: TRBV19; cdr3_length: 11; d_call: NA; j_call: TRBJ1-2
cdr3_aa: CASSQDLRGQETQYF; v_call: TRBV4-2; cdr3_length: 15; d_call: NA; j_call: TRBJ2-5
cdr3_aa: CASRRTTTDTQYF; v_call: TRBV7-2; cdr3_length: 13; d_call: NA; j_call: TRBJ2-3
cdr3_aa: CASSLSGVSTDTQYF; v_call: TRBV11-2; cdr3_length: 15; d_call: TRBD2; j_call: TRBJ2-3
cdr3_aa: CAIREGLAGYYEQYF; v_call: TRBV10-3; cdr3_length: 15; d_call: TRBD2; j_call: TRBJ2-7
cdr3_aa: CASSIVAGGPETQYF; v_call: TRBV19; cdr3_length: 15; d_call: TRBD2; j_call: TRBJ2-5
cdr3_aa: CASSPSANTEAFF; v_call: TRBV11-3; cdr3_length: 13; d_call: NA; j_call: TRBJ1-1
cdr3_aa: CASSEHRGVSIYGYTF; v_call: TRBV6-1; cdr3_length: 16; d_call: NA; j_call: TRBJ1-2
cdr3_aa: CASSQDWQGRYEQYF; v_call: TRBV4-3; cdr3_length: 15; d_call: NA; j_call: TRBJ2-7
cdr3_aa: CASSQDGQNNQPQHF; v_call: TRBV4-2; cdr3_length: 15; d_call: NA; j_call: TRBJ1-5
cdr3_aa: CSAPLRGPQHF; v_call: TRBV20-1; cdr3_length: 11; d_call: NA; j_call: TRBJ1-5
cdr3_aa: CASSFGFTSGKNIQYF; v_call: TRBV5-1; cdr3_length: 16; d_call: TRBD2; j_call: TRBJ2-4
cdr3_aa: CASSLVPAGVETQYF; v_call: TRBV5-1; cdr3_length: 15; d_call: TRBD2; j_call: TRBJ2-5
cdr3_aa: CASSSRNARRGKDTEAFF; v_call: TRBV19; cdr3_length: 18; d_call: NA; j_call: TRBJ1-1
cdr3_aa: CASRYTGELFF; v_call: TRBV11-3; cdr3_length: 11; d_call: NA; j_call: TRBJ2-2
cdr3_aa: CASSLSGTASGANVLTF; v_call: TRBV5-1; cdr3_length: 17; d_call: TRBD1; j_call: TRBJ2-6
cdr3_aa: CASSTRQGSYEQYF; v_call: TRBV7-8; cdr3_length: 14; d_call: TRBD1; j_call: TRBJ2-7
cdr3_aa: CASSSGTGRSNQPQHF; v_call: TRBV7-2; cdr3_length: 16; d_call: TRBD1; j_call: TRBJ1-5
cdr3_aa: CASSFAFTLNQPQHF; v_call: TRBV5-5; cdr3_length: 15; d_call: NA; j_call: TRBJ1-5
cdr3_aa: CASSQARFRGLFF; v_call: TRBV4-3; cdr3_length: 13; d_call: NA; j_call: TRBJ2-2
cdr3_aa: CASSSDRGHPDTQYF; v_call: TRBV18; cdr3_length: 15; d_call: TRBD1; j_call: TRBJ2-3
cdr3_aa: CASSLVHDTGELFF; v_call: TRBV11-2; cdr3_length: 14; d_call: NA; j_call: TRBJ2-2
cdr3_aa: CASSLDENRGYNEQFF; v_call: TRBV7-2; cdr3_length: 16; d_call: TRBD1; j_call: TRBJ2-1
cdr3_aa: CASSEPGETEAFF; v_call: TRBV5-1; cdr3_length: 13; d_call: NA; j_call: TRBJ1-1
cdr3_aa: CSVVRGQKETQYF; v_call: TRBV29-1; cdr3_length: 13; d_call: TRBD1; j_call: TRBJ2-5
cdr3_aa: CASSFGANYGYTF; v_call: TRBV27; cdr3_length: 13; d_call: NA; j_call: TRBJ1-2
cdr3_aa: CASSLSQGSYEQYF; v_call: TRBV7-2; cdr3_length: 14; d_call: NA; j_call: TRBJ2-7
cdr3_aa: CASSLTRASGAQTQYF; v_call: TRBV7-2; cdr3_length: 16; d_call: TRBD2; j_call: TRBJ2-5
cdr3_aa: CASSLRSGTTYNEQFF; v_call: TRBV7-3; cdr3_length: 16; d_call: NA; j_call: TRBJ2-1
cdr3_aa: CSALGGTESYGYTF; v_call: TRBV29-1; cdr3_length: 14; d_call: TRBD1; j_call: TRBJ1-2